The clone carrying this T cell receptor beta chain appeared many times. Its matching antigen is unknown. Germline V gene data show CDR1 as SQVTM and CDR2 as ANQGSEA. V was clipped by 6 bases and J by 7 bases; unmatched bases: 2. The CDR3 is 11 residues long. Synthesis of TCR cDNA relied on 5'RACE template switching, which attached a universal primer site and UMIs. TCRdb redid the calling of the 5' RACE reads with MiXCR, one entry per CDR3 protein. The top ten clones hold 15% to 20% of a sample with about 320,000 distinct CDR3 sequences, approximately 4% of them seen once. This sample is drawn from a study of T cells after yellow fever vaccination. Study information: Preparation used SMART-Seq v4 Ultra Low Input for the low-cell-number fractions.

Study-wide results and caveats: Post-booster repertoires contained most primary-vaccination clones again (around 96% CD4, around 89% CD8).

Sequencing was performed on PBMCs, taken 15 days after the yellow fever booster vaccination. V and J are TRBV29-1 and TRBJ2-7; TRBD1 aligns across 11 bases. This receptor was obtained from a man aged 18 to 35 who received the YFV17D yellow fever vaccine. The CDR3 nucleotides read TGCAGCGTCGGGACAGGGGGTGAGCAGTACTTC. This gives the protein CSVGTGGEQYF.